The 7 T cell receptor beta chains below all came from one sample that was sequenced in a study of blood T cell repertoires in COVID-19. Using immunoSEQ multiplex PCR, the repertoire was profiled, and TCRdb retains in-frame clones only, with some absent. The sample includes 55,000 to 70,000 clones, approximately 92% of them seen just once. The sequencing sample was made of peripheral blood. These receptors were taken from a human donor in a cohort sampled during active COVID-19.

As concerns this clone: In the same sample, other DNA sequences code for this CDR3. The gene calls are TRBV7-2 and TRBJ2-7; 9 bases match TRBD2. The CDR3 has 16 amino acids. The germline gives CDR1 SGHTA, CDR2 FQGNSA. V lost 0 bases, J lost 5 bases, and 8 bases stayed unmatched. The CDR3 protein is CASSLAGLAGWNEQYF. CDR3 DNA sequence: TGTGCCAGCAGCTTAGCAGGGCTAGCGGGGTGGAACGAGCAGTACTTC.

The chain joins TRBV2 to TRBJ2-5; possible D gene TRBD2, 5 bases. This CDR3 has 14 amino acids. Germline CDR1 and CDR2: SNHLY and FYNNEI. Trimming removed 5 bases at V and 2 bases at J, with 12 bases between. The CDR3 loop is CASSLGDNQETQYF. CDR3 nucleotides: TGTGCCAGCAGTTTGGGAGACAATCAAGAGACCCAGTACTTC.

The V call is TRBV5-1, the J call TRBJ2-1; 8 bases match TRBD1. The CDR3 contains 15 residues. Germline CDR1 reads SGHRS; CDR2 reads YFSETQ. J lost 2 bases, V lost 4 bases, and 5 bases had no gene match. The CDR3 region is CASSPDRGAYNEQFF. The CDR3 DNA reads as TGCGCCAGCAGCCCCGACAGGGGCGCCTACAATGAGCAGTTCTTC.

This chain connects TRBV18 to TRBJ1-4; D not certain. The CDR3 runs 15 residues. Germline-derived CDR1 and CDR2 are KGHSH and LQKENI. Trimming pared 5 bases from V and 7 bases from J, leaving 17 bases between. CDR3 in DNA: TGTGCCAGCTCAACTCGAGGCCTCGGGAGTGAAAAACTGTTTTTT. It yields the protein CASSTRGLGSEKLFF.

J is TRBJ2-7 and V is TRBV15; weak D call: TRBD1 (7 bases). The CDR3 spans 14 residues. V was shortened by 5 bases and J by 0 bases, with 11 bases between the two germline ends. Germline V gene sequence: CDR1 LNHNV, CDR2 YYDKDF (reference sequence). CDR3 DNA: TGTGCCACCAGCGCGGGACAGAGCTCCTACGAGCAGTACTTC. This encodes CATSAGQSSYEQYF.

The rearrangement links TRBV5-6 to TRBJ1-2; 7 bases agree with TRBD1. Germline trimming cut 2 bases from V and 3 bases from J; bases unmatched to any gene: 4. The germline V gene encodes CDR1 SGHDT and CDR2 YYEEEE. CDR3 size: 14 residues. DNA for the CDR3: TGTGCCAGCAGCTTAAAGGGGGCTTACTATGGCTACACCTTC. It encodes CASSLKGAYYGYTF.

This clone was seen just once. The genes are TRBV6-5 and TRBJ2-1, with 7 bases matching TRBD1. CDR3 length equals 15 residues. Germline CDR1 reads MNHEY; CDR2 reads SVGAGI. V lost 2 bases, J lost 8 bases, and 9 bases stayed unmatched. The CDR3 region is CASSYRITGVDEQFF. The CDR3 DNA sequence: TGTGCCAGCAGTTACCGGATCACAGGGGTGGATGAGCAGTTCTTC.